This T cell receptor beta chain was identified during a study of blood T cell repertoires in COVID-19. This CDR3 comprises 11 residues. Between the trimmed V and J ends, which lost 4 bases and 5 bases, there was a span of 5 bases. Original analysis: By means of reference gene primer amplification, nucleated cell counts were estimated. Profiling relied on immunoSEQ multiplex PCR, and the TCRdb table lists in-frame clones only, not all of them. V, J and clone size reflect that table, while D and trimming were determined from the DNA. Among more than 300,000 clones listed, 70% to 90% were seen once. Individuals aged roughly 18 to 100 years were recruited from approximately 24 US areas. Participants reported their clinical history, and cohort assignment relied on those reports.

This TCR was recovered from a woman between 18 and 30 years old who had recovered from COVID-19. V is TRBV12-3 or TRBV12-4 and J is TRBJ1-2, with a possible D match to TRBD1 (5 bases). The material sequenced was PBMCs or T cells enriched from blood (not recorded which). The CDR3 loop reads CASSSGYGYTF. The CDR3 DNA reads TGTGCCAGCAGTTCAGGGTATGGCTACACCTTC.